The entry below gives a single TCR beta chain sequence along with its context. V lost 7 bases and J lost 4, with 9 bases in between. This CDR3 spans 12 amino acids. Germline CDR1 MNHEY, CDR2 SVGAGI. Seattle's enrolled individuals joined amid active infection and were then monitored longitudinally. Per the study methods: Reference gene primer amplification gave nucleated cell count estimates. Assay used: immunoSEQ multiplex PCR; TCRdb lists only in-frame clones, some missing. That table furnishes V, J and clone size, whereas the DNA furnished D and trimming. The sample shows fewer than 200,000 clones, 79% of them seen only once. The sample belongs to a study of blood T cell repertoires in COVID-19. About the study: PBMCs, B-cell-depleted T cells, or T cells were the source of the cDNA or gDNA that made up the material.

The receptor comes from a woman aged 60 to 75 with COVID-19, enrolled during active disease. The source material was peripheral blood. V and J are TRBV6-5 and TRBJ2-3; no definite D call. The CDR3 region has the DNA TGTGCCAGCAAGTACGAGCCAGATACGCAGTATTTT. This codes for CASKYEPDTQYF.